The 10 T cell receptor beta chains given below trace back to one sample, sequenced in a study of CD8+ T cells in alopecia areata. Reverse transcription of extracted RNA yielded cDNA, which provided the sequencing template. Clones were read by immunoSEQ multiplex PCR, and TCRdb kept only the in-frame ones, dropping some. The table includes some 170,000 clones, approximately 70% detected once. The source material was CD8+ T cells sorted from blood, sampled at week 0. These receptors were obtained from a human donor with alopecia areata.

This chain links TRBV5-1 with TRBJ1-1, with TRBD1 matching over 8 bases. Germline CDR1 is SGHRS and CDR2 is YFSETQ. J was trimmed by 5 bases and V by 4 bases; bases with no gene match: 7. This CDR3 spans 14 amino acids. In DNA, the CDR3 is TGCGCCAGCAGCCTGGACAGGGCCGGGACTGAAGCTTTCTTT. Protein sequence: CASSLDRAGTEAFF.

The CDR3: CAIRDHSAGDSYNEQFF. The CDR3 DNA sequence: TGTGCCATCAGAGACCACAGCGCAGGGGATTCCTACAATGAGCAGTTCTTC. The chain uses TRBV10-3 and TRBJ2-1, with a tentative D call TRBD1 (6 bases). V lost 6 bases and J lost 1, with 19 bases in between. CDR3 length equals 17 residues. CDR1 and CDR2 from the germline V gene are ENHRY and SYGVKD.

J is TRBJ1-3 and V is TRBV4-1; 7 bases fit TRBD1. This CDR3 spans 16 amino acids. Germline V gene data show CDR1 as MGHRA and CDR2 as YSYEKL. V lost 0 bases and J lost 7; bases outside the gene matches: 9. CDR3 in DNA: TGCGCCAGCAGCCAAGAAGCCAGGGGGTTCTTGAACACCATATATTTT. Its translation: CASSQEARGFLNTIYF.

In this sample, this clone turned up a few times. In DNA, the CDR3 is TGTGCCAGCAGCGTAGAAAGTCGGATAGGGCAACTGTTTTTT. Translation: CASSVESRIGQLFF. The genes are TRBV9 and TRBJ1-4; unclear D gene. Trimming shortened V by 0 bases and J by 12 bases, and 15 bases separated the two germline ends. CDR1 SGDLS and CDR2 YYNGEE come from the germline V gene. The CDR3 sequence is 14 residues long.

The chain uses TRBV2 and TRBJ2-7, with 7 nucleotides matching TRBD1. Germline loops: CDR1 SNHLY, CDR2 FYNNEI. The CDR3 totals 15 residues. With V trimmed by 6 bases and J by 3 bases, 11 bases remained unmatched. The CDR3 is CASSDRAPLGYEQYF. The CDR3 bases are TGTGCCAGCAGCGACAGGGCTCCCCTTGGCTACGAGCAGTACTTC. Filled out from reference TRBV2 and TRBJ2-7, the complete variable domain reads EPEVTQTPSHQVTQMGQEVILRCVPISNHLYFYWYRQILGQKVEFLVSFYNNEISEKSEIFDDQFSVERPDGSNFTLKIRSTKLEDSAMYFCASSDRAPLGYEQYFGPGTRLTVT.

The chain joins TRBV4-1 to TRBJ2-7; 9 nucleotides line up with TRBD1. Per the germline V gene, CDR1 is MGHRA and CDR2 is YSYEKL. This CDR3 is 15 amino acids long. V was pared by 4 bases and J by 1 base, with 5 bases of the junction left unmatched. CDR3 coding DNA: TGCGCCAGCAGCCCTGGGACAGGGAGTTCCTACGAGCAGTACTTC. As protein: CASSPGTGSSYEQYF.

The V and J genes are TRBV30 and TRBJ2-3; no definite D call. The V end was cut by 4 bases, the J end by 4 bases, with 6 bases between. Germline assignment: CDR1 GTSNPN and CDR2 SVGIG (reference sequence). This CDR3 has 11 amino acids. DNA of the CDR3: TGTGCCTGGACTGTGCCAGATACGCAGTATTTT. Translating it yields CAWTVPDTQYF.

This chain connects TRBV10-3 to TRBJ1-1; unclear D gene. The CDR3 extends over 13 amino acids. V lost 6 bases and J lost 3, with 11 bases in between. The V gene's germline CDR1 is ENHRY and CDR2 SYGVKD. CDR3 amino acids: CAISRRADTEAFF. The DNA for the CDR3 is TGTGCCATCAGCCGCCGGGCGGACACTGAAGCTTTCTTT.

The CDR3 sequence is CASSLPGLAPHNEQFF. CDR3 coding DNA: TGTGCCAGCAGCTTACCGGGACTAGCCCCCCACAATGAGCAGTTCTTC. The chain recombines TRBV13 with TRBJ2-1, with 9 bases that match TRBD2. There are 16 residues in the CDR3. Germline V gene data show CDR1 as PRHDT and CDR2 as FYEKMQ (reference sequence). Unmatched junction bases numbered 7, after V lost 2 bases and J lost 5 bases.

The chain uses TRBV5-6 and TRBJ2-7, with 7 bases fitting TRBD2. Germline loops: CDR1 SGHDT, CDR2 YYEEEE. Trimming removed 4 bases from V and 3 bases from J; junction bases left unmatched: 7. The length of the CDR3 is 14 residues. CDR3 nucleotide sequence: TGTGCCAGCAGCCCTGGGACTAATATCTACGAGCAGTACTTC. The encoded protein is CASSPGTNIYEQYF.